The source of this T cell receptor beta chain is a study of human T cells and chemical hapten exposure. Study overall: 2% DPC applied to a roughly 2 cm by roughly 2 cm arm area sensitized donors.

Specified time point: patch test 3, about 24 weeks after DPC sensitization. Specified treatment: therapeutic diphenylcyclopropenone sensitization with weekly scalp DPC. Prior to application of each patch test, blood was drawn. Trimming shortened V by 0 bases and J by 3 bases, and 20 bases separated the two germline ends. CDR1 and CDR2 (germline): SQVTM, ANQGSEA. The CDR3 covers 17 residues. In the library, unique molecular identifiers were attached to individual cDNA molecules. TCRdb reanalysed the RACE reads using MiXCR and keeps one entry per CDR3 protein. This table has roughly 150,000 distinct CDR3 sequences, 25% to 35% appearing once.

The sequence was collected from a young woman with alopecia areata. Some clones in this sample may be carry-over from other donors' samples. The V call is TRBV29-1, the J call TRBJ1-2, with D hard to call. This material consisted of whole blood, taken in connection with sensitization to the hapten diphenylcyclopropenone (DPC). The CDR3 sequence is CSVEDRGRTDGYYGYTF. CDR3 sequence (DNA): TGCAGCGTTGAAGATCGAGGGAGGACCGACGGGTACTATGGCTACACCTTC.